Detailed here is one T cell receptor beta chain. Its antigen is undetermined. The assay was immunoSEQ multiplex PCR, and TCRdb's table has in-frame clones only and misses some. The sample has about 480,000 clones, 87% seen once. The record originates from a study of Ad26.COV2.S vaccination and SARS-CoV-2 variants. Study-level information: Each vaccinee took Ad26.COV2.S intramuscularly, once or twice 56 days apart. Study observations and caveats: With respect to non-spike TCR breadth, vaccine and placebo recipients were similar.

Treatment reported: some 20 received Ad26.COV2.S at low or high dose, single or two shots; 5 received placebo; per-sample allocation not given. Sampling took place 63 days after the first vaccine or placebo injection. Donor was an adult aged 18-55 years in Boston. The shot given was an Ad26 vector that makes Wuhan-strain SARS-CoV-2 spike. The V gene lost 0 bases and the J gene lost 1 base, with 10 bases spanning the gap. This CDR3 region has 15 residues. Germline V lookup: CDR1 SGHRS, CDR2 YFSETQ. The specimen was peripheral blood, collected in a trial of Ad26.COV2.S vaccine versus placebo. This receptor was obtained from a person between 18 and 65 years old who received the Ad26.COV2.S COVID-19 vaccine or a placebo. The chain carries TRBV5-1 and TRBJ1-1; possibly TRBD1 for D (6 bases). CDR3 bases: TGCGCCAGCAGCTTGGTCGCAGGGGAGAACACTGAAGCTTTCTTT. This translates into CASSLVAGENTEAFF.